A selection of T cell receptor beta chains follows, all from one sample in a study of blood T cell repertoires in COVID-19. Assay: immunoSEQ multiplex PCR; the TCRdb copy retains only in-frame clones and omits some. This sample has about 170,000 clones, with approximately 90% found just once. Sequencing used peripheral blood. The origin of the receptors is a man between 18 and 35 years old with COVID-19, enrolled during active disease. CDR3s include the opening cysteine and the closing phenylalanine or tryptophan. A D gene is named only where the DNA matches it firmly. Some rows have no size entry. The others give once, few or many, or a class for an expanded clone.

D: TRBD2; size: .; J: TRBJ2-7; V: TRBV2; CDR3: CASTKGSGVAYEQYF; DNA: TGTGCCAGCACCAAAGGGAGCGGGGTAGCCTACGAGCAGTACTTC
D: TRBD2; size: .; J: TRBJ2-2; V: TRBV27; CDR3: CASSSLAGAGTGELFF; DNA: TGTGCCAGCAGTTCACTAGCGGGAGCGGGTACCGGGGAGCTGTTTTTT
D: TRBD1; size: .; J: TRBJ1-3; V: TRBV28; CDR3: CASSLLKTGDGNTIYF; DNA: TGTGCCAGCAGTTTACTAAAGACAGGGGATGGAAACACCATATATTTT
D: .; size: .; J: TRBJ1-2; V: TRBV6-1; CDR3: CASSEVLGGNYGYTF; DNA: TGTGCCAGCAGTGAAGTCCTCGGGGGGAACTATGGCTACACCTTC
D: .; size: .; J: TRBJ1-1; V: TRBV9; CDR3: CASSVGVGYMNTEAFF; DNA: TGTGCCAGCAGCGTAGGGGTCGGGTACATGAACACTGAAGCTTTCTTT
D: .; size: few; J: TRBJ1-6; V: TRBV6-5; CDR3: CASRRSEGSPLHF; DNA: TGTGCCAGCAGGCGGTCCGAGGGTTCACCCCTCCACTTT
D: .; size: .; J: TRBJ1-4; V: TRBV2; CDR3: CASRPAGANEKLLF; DNA: TGTGCCAGCAGACCGGCAGGGGCGAATGAAAAACTGCTTTTT
D: .; size: .; J: TRBJ1-6; V: TRBV7-8; CDR3: CASSLALAGSVPPPLHF; DNA: TGTGCCAGCAGCTTAGCGCTGGCAGGCTCGGTTCCCCCGCCCCTCCACTTT
D: TRBD2; size: .; J: TRBJ2-2; V: TRBV3-1/TRBV3-2; CDR3: CASSQDQGLAGYTGELFF; DNA: TGTGCCAGCAGCCAAGACCAAGGACTAGCGGGATACACCGGGGAGCTGTTTTTT
D: TRBD2; size: .; J: TRBJ2-2; V: TRBV24-1; CDR3: CATSDPSGMDTGELFF; DNA: TGTGCCACCAGTGACCCTAGCGGGATGGACACCGGGGAGCTGTTTTTT
D: TRBD2; size: .; J: TRBJ2-1; V: TRBV6-5; CDR3: CASSRTSGGVDEQFF; DNA: TGTGCCAGCAGTCGGACTAGCGGAGGGGTCGATGAGCAGTTCTTC
D: TRBD1; size: .; J: TRBJ1-4; V: TRBV30; CDR3: CAWSGTGGVREKLLF; DNA: TGTGCCTGGAGCGGGACAGGGGGAGTTAGGGAAAAACTGCTTTTT
D: TRBD2; size: .; J: TRBJ2-7; V: TRBV25-1; CDR3: CASSDAPGLAGYEQYF; DNA: TGTGCCAGCAGTGACGCCCCGGGACTAGCGGGATACGAGCAGTACTTC
D: .; size: .; J: TRBJ2-5; V: TRBV9; CDR3: CASSVGELLQETQYF; DNA: TGTGCCAGCAGCGTGGGAGAGCTACTCCAAGAGACCCAGTACTTC
D: TRBD2; size: .; J: TRBJ2-7; V: TRBV5-7; CDR3: CASSLGLAGIYEQYF; DNA: TGTGCCAGCAGCTTGGGGCTAGCGGGAATCTACGAGCAGTACTTC
D: .; size: .; J: TRBJ1-3; V: TRBV18; CDR3: CASSTGTTGNTIYF; DNA: TGTGCCAGCTCAACCGGGACAACTGGAAACACCATATATTTT
D: .; size: .; J: TRBJ2-7; V: TRBV19; CDR3: CASSSFGGGTYEQYF; DNA: TGTGCCAGTAGTTCTTTTGGGGGCGGAACCTACGAGCAGTACTTC
D: TRBD1; size: .; J: TRBJ1-4; V: TRBV7-9; CDR3: CASSLARGTAEKLLF; DNA: TGTGCCAGCAGCTTAGCTAGGGGGACAGCTGAAAAACTGCTTTTT
D: TRBD1; size: .; J: TRBJ1-5; V: TRBV5-8; CDR3: CASSLTGRGNQPQHF; DNA: TGTGCCAGCAGCCTGACAGGGAGAGGCAATCAGCCCCAGCATTTT
D: .; size: .; J: TRBJ1-1; V: TRBV18; CDR3: CASSPASLNMEAFF; DNA: TGTGCCAGCTCACCGGCATCCTTGAACATGGAAGCTTTCTTT
D: .; size: .; J: TRBJ1-5; V: TRBV6-2/TRBV6-3; CDR3: CASSYSENQPQHF; DNA: TGTGCCAGCAGTTACTCGGAGAATCAGCCCCAGCATTTT
D: TRBD2; size: .; J: TRBJ2-1; V: TRBV29-1; CDR3: CSVEGLAGDHNEQFF; DNA: TGCAGCGTTGAAGGACTAGCGGGAGACCACAATGAGCAGTTCTTC
D: TRBD2; size: .; J: TRBJ2-7; V: TRBV27; CDR3: CASSLGTSWTYEQYF; DNA: TGTGCCAGCAGTCTCGGGACTAGCTGGACCTACGAGCAGTACTTC
D: .; size: .; J: TRBJ1-1; V: TRBV5-1; CDR3: CASSLTGLNTEAFF; DNA: TGCGCCAGCAGCTTAACAGGGTTGAACACTGAAGCTTTCTTT
D: .; size: .; J: TRBJ1-2; V: TRBV10-1; CDR3: CASSPGDYGYTF; DNA: TGCGCCAGCAGTCCAGGGGACTATGGCTACACCTTC
D: TRBD1; size: .; J: TRBJ1-1; V: TRBV2; CDR3: CASSRGPGGDKNTEAFF; DNA: TGTGCCAGCAGTCGAGGTCCAGGGGGCGATAAGAACACTGAAGCTTTCTTT
D: .; size: .; J: TRBJ2-2; V: TRBV4-3; CDR3: CASSQAGTSNTGELFF; DNA: TGCGCCAGCAGCCAAGCCGGGACATCTAACACCGGGGAGCTGTTTTTT
D: .; size: .; J: TRBJ1-2; V: TRBV28; CDR3: CASSLGHLYGYTF; DNA: TGTGCCAGCAGTTTAGGGCACCTCTATGGCTACACCTTC
D: TRBD2; size: .; J: TRBJ2-1; V: TRBV6-2/TRBV6-3; CDR3: CASSSTSGMIGEQFF; DNA: TGTGCCAGCAGTTCGACTAGCGGGATGATCGGGGAGCAGTTCTTC
D: .; size: once; J: TRBJ1-5; V: TRBV28; CDR3: CASSFGSELINQPQHF; DNA: TGTGCCAGCAGTTTCGGTTCCGAGCTAATCAATCAGCCCCAGCATTTT